Reported below is one T cell receptor beta chain. This record comes from a study of T-cell memory formation after mild COVID-19. Germline lookup yields CDR1 DFQATT and CDR2 SNEGSKA (reference sequence). With 5 bases clipped from V and 6 bases from J, the junction kept 3 bases outside the gene matches. The CDR3 is 11 residues long. TCRdb fed the 5' RACE reads into MiXCR, producing one record per CDR3 protein. The sample gives about 180,000 distinct CDR3 sequences, under 20% of which show up once; about 4% is in the top ten. The receptor's source is a man aged 18-30 years who had mild COVID-19 (a few samples of this study predate the infection). Cell type and time point are not known. V gene TRBV20-1 combines with J gene TRBJ1-2; 7 positions match TRBD1. The specimen was PBMCs or a T cell subset sorted from them (not recorded which). The CDR3 protein is CSAFRGHGYTF. CDR3 DNA sequence: TGCAGTGCTTTTAGGGGGCATGGCTACACCTTC.